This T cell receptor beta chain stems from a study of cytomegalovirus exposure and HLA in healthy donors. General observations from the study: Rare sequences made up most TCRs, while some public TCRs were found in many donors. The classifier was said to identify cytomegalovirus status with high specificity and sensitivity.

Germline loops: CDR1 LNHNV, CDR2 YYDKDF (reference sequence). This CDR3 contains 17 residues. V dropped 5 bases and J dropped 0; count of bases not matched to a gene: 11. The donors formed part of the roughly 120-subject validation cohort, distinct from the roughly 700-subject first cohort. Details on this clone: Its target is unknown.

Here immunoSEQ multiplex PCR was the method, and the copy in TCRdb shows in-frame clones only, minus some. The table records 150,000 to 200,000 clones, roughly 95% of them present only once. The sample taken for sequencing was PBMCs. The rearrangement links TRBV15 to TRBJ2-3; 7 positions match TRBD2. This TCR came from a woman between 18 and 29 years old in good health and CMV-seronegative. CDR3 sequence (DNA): TGTGCCACCAGCGCCCTTAGAGCGGGGCTTAGCACAGATACGCAGTATTTT. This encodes CATSALRAGLSTDTQYF.